Listed below are T cell receptor beta chains from one sample, sequenced in a study of T cells in placental villitis. Only in-frame clones appear in the TCRdb table, and some are missing; sequencing was by immunoSEQ multiplex PCR. Of around 560 clones listed, 90% to 95% are singletons. What was sequenced was placental tissue containing maternal and fetal cells. The receptor set was obtained from a human donor in good health; the placental T cells may come from both mother and fetus. The CDR3 runs from the conserved cysteine through the conserved F or W. Each record gives: D gene, J gene, clone size, V gene, CDR3 DNA, CDR3 protein. The D gene is left open where the match is weak. Size tells how often a clone was seen (once, few, many) or the class of an expanded clone, and some rows leave it out.

>TRBD1|TRBJ2-5|-|TRBV9
TGTGCCAGCAGCACCAGGGGGCTGGAGACCCAGTACTTC
CASSTRGLETQYF
>-|TRBJ1-1|-|TRBV2
TGTGCCAGCAGTGTTGGGGCAGGGACGCTGGGCACTGAAGCTTTCTTT
CASSVGAGTLGTEAFF
>TRBD1|TRBJ2-7|once|TRBV29-1
TGCAGCGTTGGGACAGGGGGCTACGAGCAGTACTTC
CSVGTGGYEQYF
>-|TRBJ2-7|-|TRBV21-1
TGTGCCAGCAGCAAAACAGGCTACGAGCAGTACTTC
CASSKTGYEQYF
>-|TRBJ2-3|-|TRBV19
TGTGCCAGTAGTATAAAGGGCGCTGATACGCAGTATTTT
CASSIKGADTQYF
>-|TRBJ1-2|few|TRBV29-1
TGCAGCGTTGAAGTGCCGGGACTTGGCTACACCTTC
CSVEVPGLGYTF
>-|TRBJ1-1|-|TRBV7-3
TGTGCCAGCAGCTTAGGGGGTGGCACTGAAGCTTTCTTT
CASSLGGGTEAFF
>TRBD1|TRBJ1-5|-|TRBV10-2
TGCGCCAGCTCCCCCGGGGGGGACAGGGGGAATCAGCCCCAGCATTTT
CASSPGGDRGNQPQHF
>TRBD2|TRBJ2-3|-|TRBV24-1
TGTGCCACCAGTGATTTGACTAGCGGGGGCACAGATACGCAGTATTTT
CATSDLTSGGTDTQYF
>-|TRBJ1-1|-|TRBV5-1
TGCGCCAGCAGCTTGGCCAGCGGGAACACTGAAGCTTTCTTT
CASSLASGNTEAFF
>-|TRBJ2-3|-|TRBV18
TGTGCCAGCTCACCACCGGTTGGGGCAGATACGCAGTATTTT
CASSPPVGADTQYF
>TRBD2|TRBJ2-1|-|TRBV5-4
TGTGCCAGCAGCTCCTTTAGCGGGGGGAACGGTGAGCAGTTCTTC
CASSSFSGGNGEQFF
>-|TRBJ2-1|few|TRBV6-5
TGTGCCACTTTAGCGAGGGCGAAAAATGAGCAGTTCTTC
CATLARAKNEQFF
>TRBD2|TRBJ2-1|-|TRBV6-5
TGTGCCAGCAGCCCGGGACTAGCGGCAAATGAGCAGTTCTTC
CASSPGLAANEQFF
>TRBD1|TRBJ2-7|-|TRBV5-1
TGCGCCAGCAGCCCGGGGACAGGAGCCCTGATTACCTACGAGCAGTACTTC
CASSPGTGALITYEQYF
>-|TRBJ1-6|-|TRBV10-3
TGTGCCATCAGGAAAAACTCCTATAATTCACCCCTCCACTTT
CAIRKNSYNSPLHF
>-|TRBJ2-1|-|TRBV12-3/TRBV12-4
TGTACCAGCAGTTTCGGGGAGTACAATGAGCAGTTCTTC
CTSSFGEYNEQFF
>-|TRBJ2-5|-|TRBV27
TGTGCCAGCAGCAATTTCGGCAGGGGCGGGAAGACCCAGTACTTC
CASSNFGRGGKTQYF
>-|TRBJ1-4|-|TRBV4-1
TGCGCCAGCAGCCAAGATGGGAGGCGGGGTTGGGAAAAACTGTTTTTT
CASSQDGRRGWEKLFF
>TRBD1|TRBJ1-3|-|TRBV9
TGTGCCAGCAGCGTAGCAGGGACAGCTGGAAACACCATATATTTT
CASSVAGTAGNTIYF
>TRBD1|TRBJ2-2|-|TRBV5-1
TGCGCCAGCAGCTCCCCGGGACAGGGAATACCGAACACCGGGGAGCTGTTTTTT
CASSSPGQGIPNTGELFF
>TRBD1|TRBJ1-2|few|TRBV7-9
TGTGCCAGCAGCGTTGGACAGGGGATCTATGGCTACACCTTC
CASSVGQGIYGYTF
>-|TRBJ1-3|-|TRBV6-2/TRBV6-3
TGTGCCAGCAGTTACGAAGGAAACACCATATATTTT
CASSYEGNTIYF
>-|TRBJ1-1|once|TRBV5-1
TGCGCCAGCAGCTCGGGACAACCGAACACTGAAGCTTTCTTT
CASSSGQPNTEAFF
>TRBD1|TRBJ2-1|-|TRBV12-3/TRBV12-4
TGTGCCAGCAGTCAGGGGGTTGAGCAGTTCTTC
CASSQGVEQFF
>-|TRBJ1-1|-|TRBV6-5
TGTGCCAGCAGTTACAGGCTGAACACTGAAGCTTTCTTT
CASSYRLNTEAFF
>TRBD2|TRBJ2-1|-|TRBV3-1/TRBV3-2
TGTGCCAGCAGCCACCCGGGACTACCGGACAATGAGCAGTTCTTC
CASSHPGLPDNEQFF
>-|TRBJ2-1|-|TRBV12-5
TGTGCTAGTGGTTTGGTACCGAAGCGGAGCTCCTACAATGAGCAGTTCTTC
CASGLVPKRSSYNEQFF